This TCR beta chain derives from a study of somatic mutations in cytotoxic T cells in rheumatoid arthritis (dated by TCRdb to 2016 to 2017). In terms of the full investigation: Before any treatment started and right after they were diagnosed, patients gave peripheral blood samples (roughly 31 ml EDTA). Follow-up samples were collected after diagnosis while patients received immunosuppressive therapy such as methotrexate, hydroxychloroquine and sulfasalazine. A FACSAria II or Sony SH800 was used to flow-sort some V beta antibody-stained T-cell populations at nearly 100% purity, and TCRB sequencing was also done on sorted V beta1+ cells. The study asked whether expanded CD8+ T-cell clones in newly diagnosed, untreated rheumatoid arthritis carry somatic mutations, and used TCRB deep sequencing to characterize clonality. A total of 65 rheumatoid arthritis patients and 15 to 25 healthy controls underwent TCRB deep sequencing. Patient and control groups had essentially identical median ages. The full study reports these points: There was no significant difference in CD8+ T-cell clonality between rheumatoid arthritis patients and age-matched healthy controls. In about an eighth of the roughly 65 patients, more than 20% of CD8+ cells belonged to the largest CD8+ clone, while several identical CD8+ TCRB sequences were shared between blood and synovial fluid. The expanded CD8+ clones had unknown antigen targets, and not appearing in virus-specific databases did not rule out that they were virus-specific. No adjustment for multiple comparisons was made for the slight TRBV07 underrepresentation in patients. In patients, CD8+ clonality rose with age (Spearman r=0.49), which was not the case in healthy controls.

Spanning cysteine to phenylalanine, the CDR3 consists of 15 amino acids. Here the CDR3 DNA is all that survives: 45 bases in frame from base 1. The junction shows trimming of 2 bases on V and 2 bases on J, plus 10 bases between the germline ends. Taken from the germline V gene, the CDR1 and CDR2 loops are SNHLY and FYNNEI. CD4+ and CD8+ cells were isolated by positive magnetic bead selection on an AutoMACS, and purity was checked by flow cytometry. Initial screening for clonal expansions relied on flow cytometry with a TCR V beta antibody panel, after which sorted CD8+ fractions underwent TCRB deep sequencing for characterization. Ficoll-Paque PLUS density gradient separation was used to isolate peripheral blood mononuclear cells. Nucleospin Tissue or Tissue XS kits were used to extract DNA from CD4-enriched, CD8-enriched or PBMC samples, and a Qubit 2.0 fluorometer was used for quantification. In the case of this clone: Its recognized antigen is unknown. Nothing much larger sits one base from this clone, and base qualities are not available.

TCRB CDR3 sequencing used the immunoSEQ assay on genomic DNA. From the authors' description of their analysis: Published virus-specific TCRB sequences were compared with patient CD8+ clones larger than 1%, and only a few matches were found. Nothing other than productive TCRB rearrangements was included in the analyses. Clonality was expressed as a Shannon entropy-based productive clonality index, with each clone defined by a unique TCRB CDR3 sequence. Repertoire overlap between two samples was calculated from the template counts of each clone relative to total templates per sample. V-gene usage from TCRB sequencing and V-gene usage measured by flow cytometry were correlated (Spearman r of around 0.6). In its TCRdb copy, this immuneACCESS table keeps in-frame sequences only and misses some clones. Where compared with another copy, unresolved V genes explain less than half of these, and the others have no known cause. Clonal size and the V and J genes are those of that table, whereas D and trimming came from the DNA. In all, the sample holds 6,000 or so clones, and approximately 80% of those were seen once. The leading ten clones occupy 25% to 30% of the sample.

The TCR was taken from a woman aged 65 to 85 with rheumatoid arthritis. Recombination linked TRBV2 to TRBJ2-4; too little of a D gene remains to name it. The input for sequencing was CD8+ T cells sorted from blood, taken at a follow-up visit. The DNA reads TGTGCCAGCAGTGAAAGAGTCCAGTCCAAAAACATTCAGTACTTC. Its protein product is CASSERVQSKNIQYF.